Given below is one T cell receptor (beta chain) in context. The target antigen is unknown. V lost 4 bases to trimming and J lost 1 base, with 11 bases between them. This CDR3 comprises 15 residues. Per germline, CDR1 ENHRY and CDR2 SYGVKD. Method: immunoSEQ multiplex PCR; TCRdb's copy keeps in-frame clones and lacks some. The table lists a few hundred thousand clones, approximately 87% of them singletons. The data are from a study of cytomegalovirus exposure and HLA in healthy donors. Notes on the study in general: 150 or so TCR beta chains were listed as cytomegalovirus-associated. A later analysis found first-cohort TCR clusters tended to co-occur in the 130 or so validation repertoires.

The donors were members of the validation cohort, which comprised under 150 subjects and was separate from the first cohort of about 700 subjects. The chain joins TRBV10-3 to TRBJ1-3; TRBD1 might be the D (6 bases). This TCR was recovered from a woman aged 18-29 years in good health and CMV-seronegative. Sequencing was performed on PBMCs. DNA of the CDR3: TGTGCCATCAGTGTGGACAGAGGGTCTGGAAACACCATATATTTT. Translation: CAISVDRGSGNTIYF.